The rows below give T cell receptor beta chains drawn from one sample of a study of T cell repertoires in cytomegalovirus infection. The antigens for these receptors are not known. Each CDR3 protein is one row after TCRdb ran MiXCR on the reads. The sample gives hundreds of thousands of distinct CDR3 sequences, 25% to 35% of which show up once; roughly 20% is in the top ten. This material consisted of cultured PBMCs, taken from culture after CMV antigen stimulation. These TCRs come from a human donor in good health (CMV status not recorded). Some clones in this sample may be carry-over from other donors' samples. CDR3s include the opening cysteine and the closing phenylalanine or tryptophan. The D gene is left open where the match is weak. A clone size is listed for some rows: how often the clone was seen (once, few, many), or a class if it is expanded.

V	D	J	size	CDR3	DNA
TRBV6-5	TRBD1	TRBJ1-5	NA	CASSQGQGTQPQHF	TGTGCCAGCAGCCAGGGACAGGGAACTCAGCCCCAGCATTTT
TRBV4-2	TRBD1	TRBJ1-6	few	CASSRPTGSDSPLHF	TGTGCCAGCAGCCGTCCGACAGGGTCGGATTCACCCCTCCACTTT
TRBV28	NA	TRBJ2-7	NA	CASSFSVYEQYF	TGTGCCAGCAGTTTTTCTGTCTACGAGCAGTACTTC
TRBV12-3/TRBV12-4	NA	TRBJ2-2	NA	CASSLSIPIWATGELFF	TGTGCCAGCAGTTTATCGATCCCCATTTGGGCCACCGGGGAGCTGTTTTTT
TRBV2	NA	TRBJ2-1	NA	CASNLLGNNEQFF	TGTGCCAGCAACCTCCTGGGCAACAATGAGCAGTTCTTC
TRBV29-1	NA	TRBJ1-3	NA	CSVVQNANTIYF	TGCAGCGTTGTCCAGAACGCAAACACCATATATTTT
TRBV6-1	NA	TRBJ1-2	few	CASSPRTVGYTF	TGTGCCAGCAGTCCCAGGACAGTTGGCTACACCTTC
TRBV10-3	NA	TRBJ1-1	NA	CAISEVGSNTEAFF	TGTGCCATCAGTGAAGTTGGTTCGAACACTGAAGCTTTCTTT
TRBV3-1	NA	TRBJ1-5	NA	CASSQDMQGNQPQHF	TGTGCCAGCAGCCAAGATATGCAGGGCAATCAGCCCCAGCATTTT
TRBV6-5	TRBD1	TRBJ2-1	NA	CASRPDRVGHNEQFF	TGTGCCAGCAGACCCGACAGGGTTGGGCACAATGAGCAGTTCTTC
TRBV2	TRBD1	TRBJ2-3	few	CASSRQGTGTSTDTQYF	TGTGCCAGCAGTCGACAAGGGACAGGGACTAGCACAGATACGCAGTATTTT
TRBV27	NA	TRBJ2-1	NA	CASSWDPSFNEQFF	TGTGCCAGCAGTTGGGACCCCAGTTTCAATGAGCAGTTCTTC
TRBV10-3	NA	TRBJ2-7	NA	CAISEGRGQLYEQYF	TGTGCCATCAGTGAAGGTCGGGGGCAGTTGTACGAGCAGTACTTC
TRBV19	TRBD1	TRBJ1-2	NA	CASSSTGGQGARGYGYTF	TGTGCCAGTAGCTCGACCGGGGGACAGGGCGCTAGAGGCTATGGCTACACCTTC
TRBV6-6	TRBD1	TRBJ1-5	NA	CASSWGQGGQPQHF	TGTGCCAGCAGTTGGGGACAGGGCGGGCAGCCCCAGCATTTT
TRBV7-2	NA	TRBJ2-5	many	CASSLAAEETQYF	TGTGCCAGCAGCTTGGCGGCCGAAGAGACCCAGTACTTC
TRBV7-6	TRBD2	TRBJ2-7	NA	CASSLDRPAGVEQYF	TGTGCCAGCAGCTTAGATAGGCCAGCGGGAGTCGAGCAGTACTTC
TRBV11-2	NA	TRBJ2-2	few	CASKSSGGELFF	TGTGCCAGCAAATCCTCGGGAGGGGAGCTGTTTTTT
TRBV7-9	TRBD1	TRBJ2-7	NA	CASSPGTETYEQYF	TGTGCCAGCAGCCCCGGGACAGAAACCTACGAGCAGTACTTC
TRBV19	TRBD1	TRBJ2-3	few	CASSIATGGAGTDTQYF	TGTGCCAGTAGTATCGCTACAGGGGGCGCTGGCACAGATACGCAGTATTTT
TRBV13	TRBD2	TRBJ2-1	few	CASILAGAGGNEQFF	TGTGCCAGCATACTAGCGGGAGCTGGGGGTAATGAGCAGTTCTTC
TRBV2	NA	TRBJ1-5	NA	CASTAEGREQMPQHF	TGTGCCAGCACCGCCGAGGGACGGGAGCAGATGCCCCAGCATTTT
TRBV20-1	NA	TRBJ2-3	NA	CSAHRLGSSTDTQYF	TGCAGTGCCCACCGACTAGGCTCTAGCACAGATACGCAGTATTTT
TRBV12-3/TRBV12-4	TRBD1	TRBJ2-7	NA	CASRGFGTGTYEQYF	TGTGCCAGCAGGGGTTTCGGGACAGGGACCTACGAGCAGTACTTC
TRBV6-2/TRBV6-3	NA	TRBJ1-4	NA	CASSYSPSQHEKLFF	TGTGCCAGCAGTTACTCGCCGTCTCAACATGAAAAACTGTTTTTT
TRBV6-5	TRBD1	TRBJ1-2	NA	CASRPDRFSPIYGYTF	TGTGCCAGCAGGCCGGACAGGTTCTCTCCTATCTATGGCTACACCTTC
TRBV20-1	NA	TRBJ1-3	NA	CSASTGYTIYF	TGCAGTGCTAGTACCGGATACACCATATATTTT
TRBV2	NA	TRBJ1-2	NA	CASSDSGINYGYTF	TGTGCCAGCAGTGATTCGGGGATTAACTATGGCTACACCTTC
TRBV6-5	TRBD1	TRBJ1-6	few	CATRDRGVRAPLHF	TGTGCCACCCGGGACAGGGGAGTCAGGGCACCCCTCCACTTT
TRBV7-3	TRBD2	TRBJ2-3	few	CASSLRLAGDKNTQYF	TGTGCCAGCAGCTTACGACTAGCGGGAGACAAAAATACGCAGTATTTT
TRBV20-1	NA	TRBJ1-1	NA	CSARVTGKREAFF	TGCAGTGCTAGAGTGACAGGAAAACGAGAAGCTTTCTTT
TRBV20-1	NA	TRBJ2-7	NA	CSANDVSSYEQYF	TGCAGTGCTAACGATGTTAGCTCCTACGAGCAGTACTTC
TRBV7-2	NA	TRBJ1-1	many	CASSSQGDTEAFF	TGTGCCAGCAGCTCCCAGGGAGACACTGAAGCTTTCTTT
TRBV19	TRBD2	TRBJ2-7	NA	CASSIGGSEPYEQYF	TGTGCCAGTAGTATTGGCGGGAGCGAGCCCTACGAGCAGTACTTC
TRBV5-1	NA	TRBJ2-2	NA	CASRNRTINTGELFF	TGCGCTTCACGGAACAGGACCATCAACACCGGGGAGCTGTTTTTT
TRBV20-1	TRBD2	TRBJ2-7	few	CSARPRAGGHEQYF	TGCAGTGCTCGCCCCAGGGCGGGAGGCCACGAGCAGTACTTC
TRBV27	TRBD1	TRBJ1-6	few	CASSRDREESPLHF	TGTGCCAGCAGCCGGGACAGGGAGGAATCACCCCTCCACTTT
TRBV27	NA	TRBJ2-2	few	CASSRTEVTGELFF	TGTGCCAGCAGCCGGACTGAGGTTACCGGGGAGCTGTTTTTT
TRBV11-2	NA	TRBJ2-7	NA	CASSPGWGSEQYF	TGTGCCAGCAGCCCGGGTTGGGGGTCCGAGCAGTACTTC
TRBV4-2	TRBD2	TRBJ2-7	NA	CASSPGTSVYEQYF	TGTGCCAGCAGCCCCGGGACTAGCGTCTACGAGCAGTACTTC
TRBV28	NA	TRBJ1-1	NA	CASSRPLGGQGTEAFF	TGTGCCAGCAGTCGCCCTCTTGGGGGGCAGGGCACTGAAGCTTTCTTT
TRBV7-2	NA	TRBJ2-5	many	CASSVWQGLAQETQYF	TGTGCCAGCAGCGTTTGGCAGGGCCTCGCTCAAGAGACCCAGTACTTC
TRBV24-1	TRBD2	TRBJ2-1	NA	CATSDLVRLAGHEQFF	TGTGCCACCAGTGATTTGGTAAGGCTAGCGGGACATGAGCAGTTCTTC
TRBV28	NA	TRBJ1-5	few	CASSSRGFYSNQPQHF	TGTGCCAGCAGCTCCCGCGGGTTTTATAGCAATCAGCCCCAGCATTTT
TRBV6-5	NA	TRBJ1-1	NA	CATQVFPNTEAFF	TGTGCCACCCAGGTTTTCCCGAACACTGAAGCTTTCTTT
TRBV7-9	NA	TRBJ1-2	NA	CASSSETRLYGYTF	TGTGCCAGCAGCTCCGAAACAAGACTCTATGGCTACACCTTC
TRBV5-5	NA	TRBJ2-1	NA	CASSLMGALNEQFF	TGTGCCAGCAGCTTAATGGGGGCATTGAATGAGCAGTTCTTC
TRBV6-5	TRBD2	TRBJ2-7	NA	CASSYSGMTYEQYF	TGTGCCAGCAGTTATAGCGGGATGACCTACGAGCAGTACTTC
TRBV5-6	NA	TRBJ2-5	NA	CASSLDTGGETQYF	TGTGCCAGCAGCTTGGACACAGGCGGTGAGACCCAGTACTTC
TRBV14	TRBD1	TRBJ1-2	NA	CASSQDGTGSFNYGYTF	TGTGCCAGCAGCCAAGATGGGACAGGGTCCTTCAACTATGGCTACACCTTC
TRBV11-2	NA	TRBJ2-3	few	CASSLGHAGSSTDTQYF	TGTGCCAGCAGCTTAGGACACGCGGGCAGTAGCACAGATACGCAGTATTTT
TRBV19	TRBD2	TRBJ2-2	NA	CASSPSGGHTGELFF	TGTGCCAGTAGCCCTAGCGGGGGCCACACCGGGGAGCTGTTTTTT
TRBV14	TRBD1	TRBJ1-1	few	CASSQPGTVTLNTEAFF	TGTGCCAGCAGCCAACCCGGGACAGTCACCTTGAACACTGAAGCTTTCTTT
TRBV25-1	NA	TRBJ1-4	few	CASSYRVQGNEKLFF	TGTGCCAGCAGCTACAGGGTTCAGGGGAATGAAAAACTGTTTTTT
TRBV29-1	NA	TRBJ1-1	NA	CSVGGDRNTEAFF	TGCAGCGTTGGGGGTGACAGGAACACTGAAGCTTTCTTT
TRBV19	TRBD2	TRBJ2-1	few	CASSSNAGVYNEQFF	TGTGCCAGTAGTTCCAATGCGGGGGTGTACAATGAGCAGTTCTTC
TRBV28	NA	TRBJ2-3	few	CASSHSSPSSTDTQYF	TGTGCCAGCAGCCACTCATCACCTTCTAGCACAGATACGCAGTATTTT
TRBV7-2	NA	TRBJ2-1	many	CASSLDPGGGLNEQFF	TGTGCCAGCAGCTTAGACCCGGGTGGAGGGCTCAATGAGCAGTTCTTC
TRBV19	TRBD1	TRBJ1-5	NA	CASSMFPDRGSQRPQHF	TGTGCCAGTAGTATGTTTCCGGACAGGGGGTCCCAGAGGCCCCAGCATTTT
TRBV4-1	NA	TRBJ1-2	NA	CASSQKGADYGYTF	TGCGCCAGCAGCCAAAAAGGGGCCGACTATGGCTACACCTTC